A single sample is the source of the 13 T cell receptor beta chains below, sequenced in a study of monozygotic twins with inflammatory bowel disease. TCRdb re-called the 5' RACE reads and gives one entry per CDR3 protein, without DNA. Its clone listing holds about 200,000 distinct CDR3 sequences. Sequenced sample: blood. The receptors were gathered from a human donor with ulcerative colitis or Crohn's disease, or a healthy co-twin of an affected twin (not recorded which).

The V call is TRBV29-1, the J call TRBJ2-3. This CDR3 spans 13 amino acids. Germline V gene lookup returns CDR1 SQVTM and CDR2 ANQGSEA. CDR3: CSVVGLGTDTQYF.

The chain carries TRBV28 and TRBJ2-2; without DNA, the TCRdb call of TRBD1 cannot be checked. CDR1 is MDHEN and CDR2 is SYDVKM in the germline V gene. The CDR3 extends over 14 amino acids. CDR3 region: CASAGASSTGELFF.

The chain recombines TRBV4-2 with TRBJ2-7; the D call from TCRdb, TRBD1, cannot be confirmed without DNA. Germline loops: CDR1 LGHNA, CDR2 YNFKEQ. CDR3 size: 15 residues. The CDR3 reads CASSPTWGSGDEQYF.

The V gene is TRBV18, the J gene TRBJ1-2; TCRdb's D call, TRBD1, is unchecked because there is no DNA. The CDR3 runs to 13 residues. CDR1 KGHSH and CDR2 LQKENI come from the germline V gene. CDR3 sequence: CASSLLIRDGYTF.

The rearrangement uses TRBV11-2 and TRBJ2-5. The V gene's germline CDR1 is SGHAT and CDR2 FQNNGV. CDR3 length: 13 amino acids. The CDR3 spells CASSLGVVETQYF.

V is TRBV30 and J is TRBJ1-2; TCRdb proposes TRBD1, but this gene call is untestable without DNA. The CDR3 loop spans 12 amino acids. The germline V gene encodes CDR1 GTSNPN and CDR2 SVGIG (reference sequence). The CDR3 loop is CAWSEGGYGYTF.

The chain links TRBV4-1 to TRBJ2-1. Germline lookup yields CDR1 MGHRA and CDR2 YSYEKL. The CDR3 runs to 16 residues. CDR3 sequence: CASSQEEPSSYNEQFF.

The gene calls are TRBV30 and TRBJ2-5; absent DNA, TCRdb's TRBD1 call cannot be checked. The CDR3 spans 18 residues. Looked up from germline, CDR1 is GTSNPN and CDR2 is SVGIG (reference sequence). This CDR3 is CAWAYGEGRGPYQETQYF. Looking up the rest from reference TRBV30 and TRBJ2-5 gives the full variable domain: SQTIHQWPATLVQPVGSPLSLECTVEGTSNPNLYWYRQAAGRGLQLLFYSVGIGQISSEVPQNLSASRPQDRQFILSSKKLLLSDSGFYLCAWAYGEGRGPYQETQYFGPGTRLLVL.

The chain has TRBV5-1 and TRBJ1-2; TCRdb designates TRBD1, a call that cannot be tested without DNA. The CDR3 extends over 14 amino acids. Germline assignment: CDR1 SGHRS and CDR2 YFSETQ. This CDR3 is CASSPGQGEVGYTF.

CDR3 sequence: CASSLRRGGVGNQPQHF. The chain employs TRBV12-3 or TRBV12-4 and TRBJ1-5; the D call from TCRdb, TRBD1, cannot be confirmed without DNA. The CDR3 length is 17 residues.

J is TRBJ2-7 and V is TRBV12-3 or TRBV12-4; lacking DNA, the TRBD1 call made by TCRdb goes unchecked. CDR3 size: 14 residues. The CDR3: CASRMGQGPYEQYF.

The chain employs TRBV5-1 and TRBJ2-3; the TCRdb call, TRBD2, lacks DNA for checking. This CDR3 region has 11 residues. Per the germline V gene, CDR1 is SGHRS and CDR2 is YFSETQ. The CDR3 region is CASRWEDTQYF.

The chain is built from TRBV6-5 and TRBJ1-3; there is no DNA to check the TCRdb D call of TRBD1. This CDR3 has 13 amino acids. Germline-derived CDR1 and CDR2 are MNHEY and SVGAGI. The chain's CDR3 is CASRKKGENTIYF.